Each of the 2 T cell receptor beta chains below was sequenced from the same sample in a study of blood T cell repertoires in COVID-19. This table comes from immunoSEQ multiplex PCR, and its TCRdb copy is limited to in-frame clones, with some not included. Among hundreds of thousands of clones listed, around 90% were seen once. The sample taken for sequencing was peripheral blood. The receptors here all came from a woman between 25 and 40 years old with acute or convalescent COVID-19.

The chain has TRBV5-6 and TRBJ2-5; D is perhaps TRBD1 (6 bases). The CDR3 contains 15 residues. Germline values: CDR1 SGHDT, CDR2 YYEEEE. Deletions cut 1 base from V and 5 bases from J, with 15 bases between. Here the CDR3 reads CASSLSTTGYETQYF. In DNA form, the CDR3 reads TGTGCCAGCAGCTTGTCTACCACAGGGTACGAGACCCAGTACTTC.

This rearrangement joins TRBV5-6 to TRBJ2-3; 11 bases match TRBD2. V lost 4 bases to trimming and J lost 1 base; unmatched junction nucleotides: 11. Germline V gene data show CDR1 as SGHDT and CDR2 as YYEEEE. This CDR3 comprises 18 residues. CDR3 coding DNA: TGTGCCAGCAGCGGCGGACTAGCGGGCGGACCCCGCACAGATACGCAGTATTTT. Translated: CASSGGLAGGPRTDTQYF.